These T cell receptor beta chains were read from a single sample in a study of T-cell reconstitution after alpha-beta-depleted transplantation in children. TCRdb reprocessed the PCR reads with MiXCR, giving one entry per CDR3 protein. Among about 980,000 distinct CDR3 sequences listed, around 30% were seen once. Sequencing was performed on PBMCs, mostly from graft donor cells, taken 360 days after TCRalphabeta/CD19-depleted stem cell transplant. All receptors come from a boy in the first two years of life who had a stem cell transplant for SCID, so the T cells may come from the graft donor. The CDR3 runs from the conserved cysteine through the conserved F or W. The order of the fields is clone size, V gene, CDR3 protein. A clone size is listed for some rows: how often the clone was seen (once, few, many), or a class if it is expanded.

few	TRBV20-1	CSARRTSYEQFF
once	TRBV7-9	CASSVPGQGVSNEQFF
few	TRBV9	CASSVAWGPGQDTQYF
NA	TRBV6-5	CASSSTTTRRSNQPQHF
NA	TRBV4-2	CASSQRGIRGLEDNEQFF
few	TRBV20-1	CSAIGGYEQYF
NA	TRBV5-1	CASSSGTPDQPQHF
few	TRBV10-3	CAIRGTSGRSYNEQFF
NA	TRBV5-1	CASSPDRPDGYTF
few	TRBV12-3/TRBV12-4	CASSLGRAAYEQYF
few	TRBV5-1	CASSFRDSTYEQYF
NA	TRBV28	CAIGDIPNYEQYF
NA	TRBV20-1	CSASAASGGWGTDTQYF
few	TRBV6-1	CASIATERSYEQYF
many	TRBV2	CASRRQGTGELFF
NA	TRBV11-2	CASSPGDIPGELFF
NA	TRBV25-1	CASSMFASPIVETQYF
few	TRBV24-1	CATSDPVPDTQYF
few	TRBV5-1	CASSFRDVTYEQYF
few	TRBV6-2/TRBV6-3	CASSSLRGVTQQETQYF
NA	TRBV6-2/TRBV6-3	CASSYRDGRWGYTF
NA	TRBV6-2/TRBV6-3	CASSMGRGGTQYF
few	TRBV18	CASSPRGLDNSPLHF
few	TRBV10-3	CAISERGTAGTDTQYF
NA	TRBV5-1	CASSFDGTNYGYTF
many	TRBV5-6	CASSLVAGGDEQFF
NA	TRBV7-8	CASSLGRLGREQYF
few	TRBV5-4	CASSQLARYQETQYF
NA	TRBV29-1	CSVDPSGAHTDTQYF
NA	TRBV7-9	CASSIRLEEETQYF
few	TRBV27	CASSFCPWTEAFF
NA	TRBV5-1	CASSLPPGQGGYNEQFF
few	TRBV6-1	CASREAGGSYNEQFF
few	TRBV29-1	CSVDATASTDTQYF
many	TRBV6-1	CASRRQQNTEAFF
NA	TRBV4-1	CASSQATGRYTGELFF
many	TRBV7-6	CASSWGNAEAFF
NA	TRBV3-1	CASRSRGGLNNEQFF
NA	TRBV5-1	CASSLDSLTYEQYF
few	TRBV12-3/TRBV12-4	CASRLTGASGDTQYF
NA	TRBV11-2	CASSLRSVRNQPQHF
NA	TRBV20-1	CSAGGGYGGTEAFF
few	TRBV4-3	CASSRLGLAGSNTQYF
many	TRBV7-2	CASSLSVSVDTQYF
NA	TRBV5-1	CASSLDGTGRYEQYF
few	TRBV12-3/TRBV12-4	CASNRDFTDTQYF
once	TRBV2	CASSGRTGIGLGPRLDTQYF
NA	TRBV29-1	CSVPSGVFYSYNEQFF